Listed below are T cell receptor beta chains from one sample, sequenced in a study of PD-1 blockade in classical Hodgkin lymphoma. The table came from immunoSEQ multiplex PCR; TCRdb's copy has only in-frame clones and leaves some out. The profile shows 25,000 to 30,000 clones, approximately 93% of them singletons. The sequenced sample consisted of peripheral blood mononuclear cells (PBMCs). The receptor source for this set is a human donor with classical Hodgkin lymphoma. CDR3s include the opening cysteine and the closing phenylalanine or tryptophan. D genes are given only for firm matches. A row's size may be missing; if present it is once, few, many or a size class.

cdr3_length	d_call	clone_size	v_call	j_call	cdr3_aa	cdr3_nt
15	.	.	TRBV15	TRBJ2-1	CATSVQAVDYNEQFF	TGTGCCACCAGCGTTCAAGCGGTTGATTACAATGAGCAGTTCTTC
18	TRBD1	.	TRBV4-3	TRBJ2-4	CASSQGTGGMLQGNIQYF	TGCGCCAGCAGCCAGGGAACAGGGGGCATGTTACAGGGAAACATTCAGTACTTC
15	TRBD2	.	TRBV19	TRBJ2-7	CASSIAASGSGEQYF	TGTGCCAGTAGTATAGCGGCTAGCGGGAGTGGCGAGCAGTACTTC
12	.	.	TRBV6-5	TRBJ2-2	CASSYYTGELFF	TGTGCCAGCAGTTATTACACCGGGGAGCTGTTTTTT
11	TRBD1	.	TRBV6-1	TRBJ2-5	CASRTGETQYF	TGTGCCAGCAGGACAGGGGAGACCCAGTACTTC
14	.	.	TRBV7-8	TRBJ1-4	CASSLSTRNEKLFF	TGTGCCAGCAGCTTAAGTACAAGAAATGAAAAACTGTTTTTT
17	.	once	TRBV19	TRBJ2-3	CASSTSGPNYYTDTQYF	TGTGCCAGTAGTACCTCGGGCCCGAATTATTACACAGATACGCAGTATTTT
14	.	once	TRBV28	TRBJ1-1	CASSPEGLRGKAFF	TGTGCCAGCAGTCCAGAGGGCTTGCGGGGAAAAGCTTTCTTT
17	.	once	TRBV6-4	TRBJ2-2	CASSASSRGQNTGELFF	TGTGCCAGCAGTGCCTCAAGCAGGGGCCAGAACACCGGGGAGCTGTTTTTT
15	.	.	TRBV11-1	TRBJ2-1	CASSFSQGGYNEQFF	TGTGCCAGCAGCTTTTCCCAGGGGGGCTACAATGAGCAGTTCTTC
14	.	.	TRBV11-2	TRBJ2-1	CASSLPGTYNEQFF	TGTGCCAGCAGTCTACCGGGGACCTACAATGAGCAGTTCTTC
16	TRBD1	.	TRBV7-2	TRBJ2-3	CASSPTTGGSTDTQYF	TGTGCCAGCAGCCCTACGACAGGGGGGAGTACAGATACGCAGTATTTT
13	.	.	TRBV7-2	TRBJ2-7	CASSFPQGYEQYF	TGTGCCAGCAGCTTCCCTCAGGGTTACGAGCAGTACTTC
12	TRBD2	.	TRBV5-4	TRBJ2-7	CASRGGGHEQYF	TGTGCCAGCAGGGGGGGAGGGCACGAGCAGTACTTC
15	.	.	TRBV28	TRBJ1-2	CAISGRQGGDSGYTF	TGTGCCATTTCGGGAAGGCAGGGTGGGGACTCTGGCTACACCTTC
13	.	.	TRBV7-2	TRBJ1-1	CASSLQRNTEAFF	TGTGCCAGCAGCTTACAGAGGAACACTGAAGCTTTCTTT
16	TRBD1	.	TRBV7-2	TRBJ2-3	CASSYRGAPSTDTQYF	TGTGCCAGCAGCTACAGGGGCGCCCCTAGCACAGATACGCAGTATTTT
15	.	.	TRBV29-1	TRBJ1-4	CSVGTTGSLNEKLFF	TGCAGCGTTGGGACCACAGGGTCCCTCAATGAAAAACTGTTTTTT
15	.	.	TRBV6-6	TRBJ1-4	CASSRVGEVGEKLFF	TGTGCCAGCAGTCGTGTGGGGGAGGTCGGTGAAAAACTGTTTTTT
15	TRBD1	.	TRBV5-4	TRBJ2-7	CASSAPGTGTYEQYF	TGTGCCAGCAGCGCACCCGGGACAGGAACCTACGAGCAGTACTTC
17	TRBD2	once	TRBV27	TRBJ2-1	CASSSRGWTSADNEQFF	TGTGCCAGCAGTTCTCGAGGGTGGACTAGCGCAGACAATGAGCAGTTCTTC
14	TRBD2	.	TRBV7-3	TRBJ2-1	CASSVAGAGNEQFF	TGTGCCAGCAGCGTAGCGGGAGCGGGCAATGAGCAGTTCTTC
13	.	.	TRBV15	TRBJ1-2	CATSRVNEGGYTF	TGTGCCACCAGCAGAGTAAACGAGGGAGGCTACACCTTC
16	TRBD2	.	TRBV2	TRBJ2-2	CASRVTSGRLTGELFF	TGTGCCAGCAGGGTAACTAGCGGGAGGCTCACCGGGGAGCTGTTTTTT
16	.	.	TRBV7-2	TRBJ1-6	CASSGVGAIYNSPLHF	TGTGCCAGCAGTGGTGTTGGGGCAATATATAATTCACCCCTCCACTTT
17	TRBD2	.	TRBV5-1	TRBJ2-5	CASSFNLAGALGETQYF	TGCGCCAGCAGCTTTAACCTAGCGGGGGCCCTCGGAGAGACCCAGTACTTC
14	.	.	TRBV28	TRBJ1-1	CASSFDRANTEAFF	TGTGCCAGCAGTTTTGATAGGGCGAACACTGAAGCTTTCTTT
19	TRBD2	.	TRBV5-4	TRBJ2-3	CASSIGTSGVQGRGDTQYF	TGTGCCAGCAGCATCGGGACTAGCGGAGTCCAGGGGAGGGGGGATACGCAGTATTTT
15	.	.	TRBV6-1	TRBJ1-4	CASSLTRGVGEKLFF	TGTGCCAGCAGTTTGACCAGGGGAGTGGGGGAAAAACTGTTTTTT
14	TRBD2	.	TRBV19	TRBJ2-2	CASNRGGSAGELFF	TGTGCCAGTAATCGGGGCGGGAGCGCCGGGGAGCTGTTTTTT
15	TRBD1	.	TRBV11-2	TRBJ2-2	CASSPPPTGSGELFF	TGTGCCAGCAGCCCCCCCCCGACAGGGTCCGGGGAGCTGTTTTTT
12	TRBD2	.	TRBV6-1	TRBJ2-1	CASRGVGNEQFF	TGTGCCAGCCGGGGGGTAGGGAATGAGCAGTTCTTC
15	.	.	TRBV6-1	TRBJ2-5	CASSEGQVEQETQYF	TGTGCCAGCAGTGAAGGACAGGTCGAACAAGAGACCCAGTACTTC
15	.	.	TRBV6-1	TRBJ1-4	CASSAGAGINEKLFF	TGTGCCAGCAGTGCCGGGGCGGGGATTAATGAAAAACTGTTTTTT
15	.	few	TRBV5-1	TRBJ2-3	CASSLEGGGTDTQYF	TGCGCCAGCAGCTTGGAGGGGGGTGGCACAGATACGCAGTATTTT
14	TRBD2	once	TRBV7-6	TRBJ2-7	CASSPGLAGYEQYF	TGTGCCAGCAGCCCTGGACTAGCCGGCTACGAGCAGTACTTC
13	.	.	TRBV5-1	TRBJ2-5	CASSLVPGETQYF	TGCGCCAGCAGCTTGGTGCCCGGAGAGACCCAGTACTTC
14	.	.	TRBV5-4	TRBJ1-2	CASSREVANYGYTF	TGTGCCAGCAGCCGGGAAGTAGCTAACTATGGCTACACCTTC
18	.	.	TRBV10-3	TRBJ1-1	CATSESSTGSGANTEAFF	TGTGCCACCAGTGAGTCGTCGACAGGTTCGGGGGCGAACACTGAAGCTTTCTTT
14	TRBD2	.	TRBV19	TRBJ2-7	CASTGLAKFYEQYF	TGTGCCAGCACCGGACTAGCTAAATTCTACGAGCAGTACTTC
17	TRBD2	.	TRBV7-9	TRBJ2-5	CASNSLWVAGAQETQYF	TGTGCCAGCAACTCTCTCTGGGTAGCGGGAGCCCAAGAGACCCAGTACTTC
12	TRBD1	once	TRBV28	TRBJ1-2	CASSRQGNGYTF	TGTGCCAGCAGCAGACAGGGAAACGGCTACACCTTC
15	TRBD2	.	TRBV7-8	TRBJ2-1	CASSATGTSFNEQFF	TGTGCCAGCAGCGCCACCGGGACTAGCTTTAATGAGCAGTTCTTC
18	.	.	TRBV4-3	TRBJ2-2	CASSQDPPSETNTGELFF	TGCGCCAGCAGCCAAGACCCGCCTAGCGAAACGAACACCGGGGAGCTGTTTTTT
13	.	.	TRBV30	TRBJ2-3	CARSLISTDTQYF	TGTGCCAGGTCCCTTATCAGCACAGATACGCAGTATTTT
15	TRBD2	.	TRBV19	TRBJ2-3	CASRPPGLNTDTQYF	TGTGCCAGTAGGCCACCGGGACTAAACACAGATACGCAGTATTTT
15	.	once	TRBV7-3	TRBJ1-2	CASSFGPATNYGYTF	TGTGCCAGCAGCTTCGGGCCAGCAACTAACTATGGCTACACCTTC
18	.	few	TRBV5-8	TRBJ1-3	CASSLAEGVTFTGNTIYF	TGTGCCAGCAGCTTGGCCGAGGGGGTAACTTTTACTGGAAACACCATATATTTT
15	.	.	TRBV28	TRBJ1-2	CASSLPTGGIFGYTF	TGTGCCAGCAGTTTACCTACCGGGGGTATCTTTGGCTACACCTTC
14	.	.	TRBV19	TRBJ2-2	CASSRVQNTGELFF	TGTGCCAGTAGTAGGGTACAAAACACCGGGGAGCTGTTTTTT
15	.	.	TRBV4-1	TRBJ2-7	CASSQHSDGTYEQYF	TGCGCCAGCAGCCAACACTCGGACGGAACCTACGAGCAGTACTTC
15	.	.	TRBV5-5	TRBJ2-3	CASSLVTGSTDTQYF	TGTGCCAGCAGCTTGGTTACCGGTAGCACAGATACGCAGTATTTT
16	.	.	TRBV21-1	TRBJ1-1	CASSGEEGHLNTEAFF	TGTGCCAGCAGCGGAGAAGAGGGACACCTGAACACTGAAGCTTTCTTT
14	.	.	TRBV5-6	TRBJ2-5	CASSLTGLKETQYF	TGTGCCAGCAGCCTAACGGGACTGAAAGAGACCCAGTACTTC
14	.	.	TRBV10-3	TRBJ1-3	CAITPQGNGNTIYF	TGTGCCATCACCCCCCAGGGAAATGGAAACACCATATATTTT
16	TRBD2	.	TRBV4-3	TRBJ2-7	CASSQDRLAGAYEQYF	TGCGCCAGCAGCCAAGATCGGCTAGCGGGAGCCTACGAGCAGTACTTC
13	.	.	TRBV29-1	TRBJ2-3	CSVGKGWGDTQYF	TGCAGCGTAGGGAAGGGTTGGGGAGATACGCAGTATTTT
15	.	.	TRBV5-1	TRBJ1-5	CASSLDSSSNQPQHF	TGCGCCAGCAGCTTGGACAGTAGTAGCAATCAGCCCCAGCATTTT